Shown below are 26 T cell receptor beta chains from a single sample sequenced in a study of blood T cells in healthy people across ages. A J-beta primer mix and a sample-barcoded 5' primer were used in a second PCR of roughly 6 to 12 cycles. TCRdb processed the 5' RACE reads anew with MiXCR; each CDR3 protein has one entry. This table has roughly 680,000 distinct CDR3 sequences, under 65% appearing once. Sequencing was performed on blood. Source of these receptors: a woman over 75 in good health.

There are a few counts of this clonotype. This clone may be a read error of a much larger clone one base away. This chain links TRBV4-2 with TRBJ2-7; D possibly corresponds to TRBD1 (6 bases). In germline, CDR1 is LGHNA, CDR2 YNFKEQ. This CDR3 is built from 16 residues. V was shortened by 1 base and J by 0 bases, with 13 bases between the two germline ends. CDR3 DNA sequence: TGTGCCAGCAGCCAAGGACAGGTCCCTAGCTCCTACGAGCAGTACTTC. Encoded protein: CASSQGQVPSSYEQYF.

In DNA form, the CDR3 reads TGCGCCAGCAGCCAAGACCCTAGCGGGGTTTACGAGCAGTACTTC. Amino acid sequence: CASSQDPSGVYEQYF. The V gene is TRBV4-3, the J gene TRBJ2-7; 9 bases fit TRBD2. The CDR3 covers 15 residues. Germline-derived CDR1 and CDR2 are LGHNA and YSLEER. J was trimmed by 4 bases and V by 0 bases; bases with no gene match: 4.

The chain links TRBV25-1 to TRBJ2-3; a possible D gene is TRBD1 (6 bases). Between the trimmed V and J ends, which lost 5 bases and 2 bases, there was a span of 14 bases. Germline CDR1 MGHDK, CDR2 SYGVNS. CDR3 length: 15 amino acids. The CDR3 sequence is CASSPRQVATDTQYF. DNA of the CDR3: TGTGCCAGCAGTCCTCGACAGGTTGCCACAGATACGCAGTATTTT.

DNA for the CDR3: TGTGCCAGCAGTTTCGGACAGGGTGGGGATGGCTACACCTTC. The encoded protein is CASSFGQGGDGYTF. The chain carries TRBV6-6 and TRBJ1-2; 8 nucleotides match TRBD1. V was clipped by 4 bases and J by 6 bases; unmatched bases: 7. The CDR3 length is 14 residues. Germline CDR1 is MNHNY and CDR2 is SVGAGI (reference sequence).

Ten or more counts support this clonotype. The chain links TRBV2 to TRBJ2-1; unclear D gene. Trimming removed 8 bases at V and 8 bases at J, with 19 bases between. CDR3 length: 14 amino acids. From germline, CDR1 is SNHLY and CDR2 FYNNEI. DNA of the CDR3: TGTGCCAGCTACCCTTCGTGGACCGGCGATGAGCAGTTCTTC. This codes for CASYPSWTGDEQFF.

J is TRBJ2-5 and V is TRBV20-1, with D possibly TRBD2 on 5 matching bases. V lost 6 bases and J lost 6, with 14 bases in between. This CDR3 spans 12 amino acids. The germline V gene has CDR1 DFQATT and CDR2 SNEGSKA (reference sequence). CDR3 protein: CSAPDTGKTQYF. CDR3 bases: TGCAGTGCCCCCGATACGGGGAAGACCCAGTACTTC.

The rearrangement links TRBV7-2 to TRBJ2-2; D ambiguous. V lost 4 bases, J lost 0 bases, and 15 bases lay in between. CDR3 size: 17 residues. Germline assignment: CDR1 SGHTA and CDR2 FQGNSA. For the CDR3, the DNA is TGTGCCAGCAGCTCAAGTTTGAGGCACTCGAACACCGGGGAGCTGTTTTTT. Residues: CASSSSLRHSNTGELFF. The variable domain in full, completed from reference TRBV7-2 and TRBJ2-2, reads GAGVSQSPSNKVTEKGKDVELRCDPISGHTALYWYRQSLGQGLEFLIYFQGNSAPDKSGLPSDRFSAERTGGSVSTLTIQRTQQEDSAVYLCASSSSLRHSNTGELFFGEGSRLTVL.

A note on this clonotype: A much larger clone lies a single base off, so this may be a read error. The chain carries TRBV2 and TRBJ2-1; weak D call: TRBD1 (6 bases). Germline CDR1 SNHLY, CDR2 FYNNEI. CDR3 length equals 14 residues. The CDR3 loop is CASEGVSSYDEQFF. The CDR3 bases are TGTGCCAGCGAGGGGGTGAGCTCCTACGATGAGCAGTTCTTC.

In the case of this clonotype: One base away lies a much larger clone, so this may be a sequencing read error. V and J are TRBV12-3 or TRBV12-4 and TRBJ2-5; TRBD1 matches 9 bases. The CDR3 totals 16 residues. V lost 5 bases and J lost 11; bases outside the gene matches: 18. The CDR3 loop is CASSPQDRGYNNEQYF. CDR3 coding DNA: TGTGCCAGCAGTCCCCAGGACAGGGGATACAACAATGAGCAGTACTTC.

This clonotype appeared once. A much larger clone differs by one base, so this may be a read error. The chain carries TRBV7-2 and TRBJ2-6; D remains unclear. This CDR3 is built from 17 residues. Germline V gene lookup returns CDR1 SGHTA and CDR2 FQGNSA. CDR3 sequence: CVSSLTRPVSGANVLTF. In DNA form, the CDR3 reads TGTGTCAGCAGCCTAACCCGTCCGGTCTCTGGGGCCAACGTCCTGACTTTC.

V usage is TRBV29-1 and J usage is TRBJ1-2; a weak D match, TRBD1 (6 bases). From germline, CDR1 is SQVTM and CDR2 ANQGSEA. The CDR3 runs to 13 residues. Trimming took 8 bases from V and 9 from J, leaving 22 bases between them. The CDR3 DNA follows: TGCAGCTCCGAGGGGCAGGGGACCGTGAGCTACACCTTC. Its translation is CSSEGQGTVSYTF.

The chain joins TRBV3-1 to TRBJ2-5; 8 nucleotides agree with TRBD1. The J call may be wrong; the DNA end is better matched by TRBJ2-7. CDR1 and CDR2 (germline): LGHDT, YNNKEL (reference sequence). This CDR3 has 13 amino acids. CDR3 amino acids: CASSDRGGYEQYF. As DNA, the CDR3 is TGTGCCAGCAGCGACAGGGGAGGCTACGAGCAGTACTTC.

This chain links TRBV5-5 with TRBJ2-2; D remains ambiguous. V lost 4 bases and J lost 4, with 14 bases in between. Germline lookup yields CDR1 SGHKS and CDR2 YYEKEE (reference sequence). The CDR3 totals 15 residues. The CDR3 DNA reads as TGTGCCAGCAGCCCTGGGCAGACGCGCACCGGGGAGCTGTTTTTT. Encoded protein: CASSPGQTRTGELFF.

There are many counts of this clonotype. This chain links TRBV6-6 with TRBJ1-2; unclear D gene. Deletions cut 2 bases from V and 8 bases from J, with 15 bases between. The CDR3 runs to 14 residues. Germline CDR1 and CDR2: MNHNY and SVGAGI (reference sequence). The DNA for the CDR3 is TGTGCCAGCAGTTACCACGAGGAGGGAGGGGGCTACACCTTC. Its translation is CASSYHEEGGGYTF.

About this clonotype: Possible read error: a much larger clone is one base away. In DNA, the CDR3 is TGTGCCAGCATTATGATAGCGGGGGGGCCCCATGAGCAGTACTTC. It translates to CASIMIAGGPHEQYF. The chain has TRBV5-5 and TRBJ2-5; 11 nucleotides match TRBD2. Germline V gives CDR1 SGHKS, CDR2 YYEKEE (reference sequence). The trim removed 6 bases at V and 11 bases at J, leaving 15 bases unmatched. This CDR3 has 15 amino acids.

This clonotype was seen at least ten times. This sequence joins TRBV4-1 and TRBJ2-7; D not certain. Per the germline V gene, CDR1 is MGHRA and CDR2 is YSYEKL. Trimming removed 0 bases from V and 0 bases from J, with 15 bases in between. The CDR3 totals 17 residues. The DNA for the CDR3 is TGCGCCAGCAGCCAAGACCCAGAGGACCTTAGCTCCTACGAGCAGTACTTC. Translation: CASSQDPEDLSSYEQYF.

To note about this clonotype: With a much larger clone just one base away, this may be a read error. The chain uses TRBV5-1 and TRBJ2-5; D remains ambiguous. With 4 bases removed from V and 11 bases from J, the gap between germline ends came to 15 bases. CDR3 length: 12 residues. Germline lookup yields CDR1 SGHRS and CDR2 YFSETQ. CDR3 DNA: TGCGCCAGCAGCCCTGACATCAACGGGCAGTACTTC. Translating it yields CASSPDINGQYF. The whole variable domain, remainder taken from reference TRBV5-1 and TRBJ2-5, is KAGVTQTPRYLIKTRGQQVTLSCSPISGHRSVSWYQQTPGQGLQFLFEYFSETQRNKGNFPGRFSGRQFSNSRSEMNVSTLELGDSALYLCASSPDINGQYFGPGTRLLVL.

The chain combines TRBV6-1 with TRBJ2-1, with TRBD2 matching 7 bases. This CDR3 has 13 residues. CDR1 is MNHNS, CDR2 SASEGT, per germline. After removal of 10 bases from V and 2 bases from J, the junction contained 5 bases not matched to a gene. The CDR3, as DNA: TGTGCCACCAGGGAGGGGACCTACAATGAGCAGTTCTTC. Translating gives CATREGTYNEQFF.

This clonotype was seen more than once but under ten times. The rearrangement links TRBV4-2 to TRBJ2-1; tentatively, D is TRBD1 (7 bases). V was cut by 0 bases and J by 6 bases, with 15 bases left in between. This CDR3 has 16 amino acids. Germline values: CDR1 LGHNA, CDR2 YNFKEQ. As DNA, the CDR3 is TGTGCCAGCAGCCAAGATTGGCCAGGGGGGTCCAATGAGCAGTTCTTC. It specifies CASSQDWPGGSNEQFF.

The chain employs TRBV20-1 and TRBJ1-1, with no clear D. CDR3 size: 13 residues. CDR1 DFQATT and CDR2 SNEGSKA come from the germline V gene (reference sequence). CDR3 coding DNA: TGCAGCTCCCGCCGGGCGGTGAACACTGAAGCTTTCTTT. Translating gives CSSRRAVNTEAFF.

The V gene is TRBV11-2, the J gene TRBJ2-7; 7 bases are a match to TRBD1. The V gene end was trimmed by 7 bases and the J gene end by 3 bases; junction bases not matched to a gene: 6. There are 13 residues in the CDR3. Per germline, CDR1 SGHAT and CDR2 FQNNGV. For the CDR3, the DNA is TGTGCCAGCACCCGGGACAGCTTCTACGAGCAGTACTTC. Translated: CASTRDSFYEQYF.

The chain has TRBV4-1 and TRBJ2-7; 7 nucleotides agree with TRBD1. The V gene end was trimmed by 3 bases and the J gene end by 11 bases; junction bases not matched to a gene: 7. CDR1 and CDR2 (germline): MGHRA, YSYEKL. The CDR3 spans 12 residues. The CDR3 DNA reads as TGCGCCAGCAGCCATGAACAGGGGTTTAAGTACTTC. This translates into CASSHEQGFKYF.

In the case of this clonotype: Its ends do not fully match the called genes, so a read error is possible. V usage is TRBV12-3 or TRBV12-4 and J usage is TRBJ2-3, with D perhaps given as TRBD1 or TRBD2 (6 bases each). The CDR3 runs to 14 residues. CDR3 sequence: CASSFRERGDMQYF. The CDR3 DNA follows: TGTGCCAGCAGTTTCAGGGAGAGGGGGGATATGCAGTATTTT.

This clonotype was seen a few times. The chain recombines TRBV27 with TRBJ2-7; no reliable D call. V shed 5 bases and J shed 4 bases, with 24 bases lying between them. This CDR3 has 17 residues. Germline values: CDR1 MNHEY, CDR2 SMNVEV (reference sequence). The chain's CDR3 is CASSRVGSRFSRYEQYF. DNA for the CDR3: TGTGCCAGCAGTCGGGTGGGATCCCGATTCTCTCGGTACGAGCAGTACTTC.

This clonotype has only a few counts. The chain is built from TRBV7-2 and TRBJ2-2; D is perhaps TRBD2 (5 bases). Trimming cost V 5 bases and J 7 bases, with 14 bases left between them. Per the germline V gene, CDR1 is SGHTA and CDR2 is FQGNSA. There are 14 residues in the CDR3. The CDR3 nucleotides read TGTGCCAGCAGCACCCGGACTGGTGGCGGGGAGCTGTTTTTT. Translating it yields CASSTRTGGGELFF.

The V gene is TRBV5-5, the J gene TRBJ2-5; 9 bases line up with TRBD1. Matching the DNA end better, TRBJ2-7 makes the J call doubtful. This CDR3 region has 13 residues. Germline-derived CDR1 and CDR2 are SGHKS and YYEKEE (reference sequence). The CDR3 reads CASSLDRGHEQYF. The CDR3 nucleotides are TGTGCCAGCAGCTTGGACAGGGGGCACGAGCAGTACTTC.